Listed below are T cell receptor beta chains from one sample, sequenced in a study of control samples from healthy donors and cancer patients. Profiling relied on immunoSEQ multiplex PCR, and the TCRdb table lists in-frame clones only, not all of them. The sample records roughly 100,000 clones, about 90% being singletons. Sequenced: blood. The receptors were sampled from a man aged 30 to 45 in good health. Both conserved end residues are part of each CDR3. Each record gives: CDR3 protein, CDR3 DNA, J gene, V gene, D gene, clone size. A D gene is named only where the DNA matches it firmly. Some rows have no size entry. The others give once, few or many, or a class for an expanded clone.

CASSSSGGSNQPQHF TGTGCCAGCAGCTCAAGCGGGGGTAGCAATCAGCCCCAGCATTTT TRBJ1-5 TRBV7-8 - -
CATSRGPSATLGGYEQYF TGTGCCACCAGCAGAGGTCCTAGCGCCACTTTAGGAGGCTACGAGCAGTACTTC TRBJ2-7 TRBV15 - -
CASSLGQYYGYTF TGCGCCAGCAGCTTGGGACAGTATTATGGCTACACCTTC TRBJ1-2 TRBV5-1 - -
CASSGTPGTTGELFF TGCGCCAGCAGTGGCACACCAGGGACCACCGGGGAGCTGTTTTTT TRBJ2-2 TRBV10-1 - -
CASSSSSGGTQYF TGTGCCAGCAGCTCATCTTCCGGGGGTACGCAGTATTTT TRBJ2-3 TRBV11-3 - -
CAWSVRQNEQYF TGTGCCTGGAGTGTACGCCAAAACGAGCAGTACTTC TRBJ2-7 TRBV30 - -
CASSPRATEIANQPQHF TGTGCCAGCAGCCCCCGAGCGACTGAGATAGCAAATCAGCCCCAGCATTTT TRBJ1-5 TRBV7-8 - -
CAVRLAGAVFSGELFF - TRBJ2-2 TRBV2 - -
CASSSGLAGVGEQFF TGTGCCAGCAGTTCCGGACTAGCGGGAGTGGGTGAGCAGTTCTTC TRBJ2-1 TRBV6-5 TRBD2 once
CASSPRVAEGTDTQYF TGTGCCAGCTCACCAAGAGTAGCGGAGGGCACAGATACGCAGTATTTT TRBJ2-3 TRBV18 - -
CAISESTSGRYEQYF TGTGCCATCAGTGAGTCGACTAGCGGAAGATACGAGCAGTACTTC TRBJ2-7 TRBV10-3 TRBD2 -
CASSRLGTDTQYF TGTGCCAGCTCACGTCTAGGAACAGATACGCAGTATTTT TRBJ2-3 TRBV18 - once
CASSPPAGGAYNEQFF TGTGCCAGCTCACCACCGGCGGGAGGAGCTTACAATGAGCAGTTCTTC TRBJ2-1 TRBV18 TRBD2 -
CASSVGSGRGGNTGELFF TGTGCCAGCAGCGTAGGTAGCGGGAGGGGCGGAAACACCGGGGAGCTGTTTTTT TRBJ2-2 TRBV9 TRBD2 -
CASTDRVDTGELFF TGTGCCAGCACGGACAGGGTCGACACCGGGGAGCTGTTTTTT TRBJ2-2 TRBV6-5 TRBD1 -
CAWSLTRATNEKLFF TGTGCCTGGAGTTTAACGAGGGCAACTAATGAAAAACTGTTTTTT TRBJ1-4 TRBV30 - -
CASSEGQGDQPQHF TGTGCCAGCAGCGAAGGACAGGGGGATCAGCCCCAGCATTTT TRBJ1-5 TRBV21-1 - few
CASSSLGGINEQFF TGTGCCAGCAGTTCCCTGGGCGGGATAAATGAGCAGTTCTTC TRBJ2-1 TRBV27 - -
CASSLLTDTQYF TGCGCCAGCAGCCTTCTCACAGATACGCAGTATTTT TRBJ2-3 TRBV5-1 - -
CASMGTGAAFF TGTGCCAGCATGGGGACAGGGGCCGCTTTCTTT TRBJ1-1 TRBV2 TRBD1 -
CASSPLGGRAADTQYF TGTGCCAGCAGCCCCCTGGGGGGGAGAGCGGCAGATACGCAGTATTTT TRBJ2-3 TRBV7-3 TRBD2 once
CAWGGGAAFTDTQYF TGTGCCTGGGGGGGTGGGGCGGCTTTCACAGATACGCAGTATTTT TRBJ2-3 TRBV30 - -
CASSAGRSTIYF TGTGCCAGCAGTGCAGGGAGATCCACCATATATTTT TRBJ1-3 TRBV6-6 - -
CASSSGSMTGLGELFF TGTGCCAGCAGCTCCGGGTCCATGACCGGTCTCGGGGAGCTGTTTTTT TRBJ2-2 TRBV5-5 - -
CASSPGESGSTDTQYF TGTGCCAGCAGCCCCGGGGAGAGCGGGAGTACAGATACGCAGTATTTT TRBJ2-3 TRBV7-3 TRBD2 -
CASSPPADPYNEQFF TGTGCCAGCTCACCACCGGCGGACCCCTACAATGAGCAGTTCTTC TRBJ2-1 TRBV18 - -
CACDTLGSAPSPYVYGYTF TGTGCCTGTGACACCCTTGGCAGCGCGCCGTCCCCTTACGTCTATGGCTACACCTTC TRBJ1-2 TRBV30 - -
CASSLVSNEQFF TGTGCCAGCAGCTTGGTGAGCAATGAGCAGTTCTTC TRBJ2-1 TRBV5-4 - -
CASTSGNYNEQFF TGTGCCAGCACCAGCGGGAACTACAATGAGCAGTTCTTC TRBJ2-1 TRBV28 TRBD2 -
CASSLVAESEQFF TGTGCCAGCAGCTTAGTTGCGGAGAGTGAGCAGTTCTTC TRBJ2-1 TRBV7-9 - -
CASSLTRETQYF TGCGCCAGCAGCCTCACCCGGGAGACCCAGTACTTC TRBJ2-5 TRBV5-1 - -
CASSYPRRKRISSYNEQFF TGTGCCAGCAGTTACCCCAGAAGAAAGAGGATAAGCTCCTACAATGAGCAGTTCTTC TRBJ2-1 TRBV6-2/TRBV6-3 - few
CASSIAGGSGYTF TGTGCCAGTAGTATAGCAGGGGGCAGCGGCTACACCTTC TRBJ1-2 TRBV19 TRBD1 -
CASSLQGRATEAFF TGTGCCAGCAGCCTACAGGGGAGGGCCACTGAAGCTTTCTTT TRBJ1-1 TRBV7-9 TRBD1 -
CASSQVLGGWETQYF TGTGCCAGCAGCCAAGTTTTAGGGGGCTGGGAGACCCAGTACTTC TRBJ2-5 TRBV14 TRBD1 -
CASSMDRGETQYF TGTGCCAGCAGCATGGACAGGGGAGAGACCCAGTACTTC TRBJ2-5 TRBV5-4 TRBD1 few
CASSRTVSTGELFF TGTGCCAGCAGCAGGACAGTGTCCACCGGGGAGCTGTTTTTT TRBJ2-2 TRBV14 - -
CASSSDRGGNQPQHF TGTGCCAGCAGTTCGGACAGGGGCGGCAATCAGCCCCAGCATTTT TRBJ1-5 TRBV6-5 TRBD1 -
CASSAQTPGGPLHF TGTGCCAGCAGCGCCCAGACCCCGGGGGGACCCCTCCACTTT TRBJ1-6 TRBV9 - -
CASSRDRGNTEAFF TGTGCCAGCAGCCGGGACAGGGGGAACACTGAAGCTTTCTTT TRBJ1-1 TRBV5-4 TRBD1 few
CASSVPRGYGYTF TGTGCCAGCAGTGTCCCGAGGGGCTATGGCTACACCTTC TRBJ1-2 TRBV28 - -
CASSAGGPAGELFF TGTGCCAGCAGCGCGGGAGGGCCCGCCGGGGAGCTGTTTTTT TRBJ2-2 TRBV2 TRBD2 -
CASSIRLAGYEQFF TGTGCCAGTAGTATTCGACTAGCGGGGTATGAGCAGTTCTTC TRBJ2-1 TRBV19 TRBD2 -
CASSLGQGARDEQFF TGTGCCAGCAGCTTGGGCCAGGGGGCGCGGGATGAGCAGTTCTTC TRBJ2-1 TRBV5-8 TRBD1 -
CASSAHKNYTDNTEAFF TGTGCCAGCAGCGCCCACAAAAATTATACAGACAACACTGAAGCTTTCTTT TRBJ1-1 TRBV9 - -
CASSPGFNQPQHF TGTGCCAGCAGCCCAGGGTTCAATCAGCCCCAGCATTTT TRBJ1-5 TRBV9 - -
CASSPSGAGDYYGYTF TGTGCCAGCAGCCCCTCGGGGGCCGGCGACTACTATGGCTACACCTTC TRBJ1-2 TRBV14 - -
CASSRELAGASDTQYF TGTGCCAGCAGTCGGGAACTAGCGGGAGCTTCAGATACGCAGTATTTT TRBJ2-3 TRBV25-1 TRBD2 -
CASSSAIYNEQFF TGTGCCAGCAGCTCTGCAATTTACAATGAGCAGTTCTTC TRBJ2-1 TRBV7-3 - -
CASSESDSGALQETQYF TGTGCCAGCAGTGAATCGGACAGCGGAGCGCTTCAAGAGACCCAGTACTTC TRBJ2-5 TRBV25-1 - -
CASSFAGGTGNTIYF TGTGCCAGCAGTTTCGCCGGGGGCACTGGAAACACCATATATTTT TRBJ1-3 TRBV27 - -
CSVQPNRVNTEAFF TGCAGCGTGCAGCCGAACAGGGTGAACACTGAAGCTTTCTTT TRBJ1-1 TRBV29-1 - -
CASSQELAGGYEQYF TGTGCCAGCAGCCAAGAGTTAGCGGGGGGCTACGAGCAGTACTTC TRBJ2-7 TRBV3-1/TRBV3-2 TRBD2 -
CASSSGGVAGELFF TGCGCCAGCAGTTCAGGCGGGGTCGCCGGGGAGCTGTTTTTT TRBJ2-2 TRBV5-1 - -